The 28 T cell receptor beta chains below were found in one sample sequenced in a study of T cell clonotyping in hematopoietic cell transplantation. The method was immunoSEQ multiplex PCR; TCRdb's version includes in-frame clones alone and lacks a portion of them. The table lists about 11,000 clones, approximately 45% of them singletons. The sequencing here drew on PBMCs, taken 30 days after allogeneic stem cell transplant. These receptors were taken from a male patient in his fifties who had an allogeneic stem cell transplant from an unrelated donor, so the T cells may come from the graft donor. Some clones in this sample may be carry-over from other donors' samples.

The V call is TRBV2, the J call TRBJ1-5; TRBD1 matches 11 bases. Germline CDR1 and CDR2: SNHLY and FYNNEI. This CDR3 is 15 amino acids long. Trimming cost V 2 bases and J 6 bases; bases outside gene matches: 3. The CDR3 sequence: CASSEYGQGAQPQHF. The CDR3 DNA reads TGTGCCAGCAGTGAATACGGACAGGGGGCTCAGCCCCAGCATTTT.

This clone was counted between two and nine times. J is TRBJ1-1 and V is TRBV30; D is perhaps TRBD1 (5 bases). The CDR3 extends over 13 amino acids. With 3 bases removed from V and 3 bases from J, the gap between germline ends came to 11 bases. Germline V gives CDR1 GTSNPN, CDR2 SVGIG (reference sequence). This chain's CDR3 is CAWRHGGDTEAFF. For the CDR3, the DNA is TGTGCCTGGAGACACGGGGGGGACACTGAAGCTTTCTTT. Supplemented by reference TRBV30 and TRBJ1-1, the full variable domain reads SQTIHQWPATLVQPVGSPLSLECTVEGTSNPNLYWYRQAAGRGLQLLFYSVGIGQISSEVPQNLSASRPQDRQFILSSKKLLLSDSGFYLCAWRHGGDTEAFFGQGTRLTVV.

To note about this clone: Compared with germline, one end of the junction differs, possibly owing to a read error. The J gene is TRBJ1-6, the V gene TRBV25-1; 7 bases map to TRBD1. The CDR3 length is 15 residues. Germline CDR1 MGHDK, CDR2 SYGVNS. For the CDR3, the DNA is TGTGCCAGCGGTGAATTAGGCAGGGGGGAATCACCCCTCCACTTT. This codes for CASGELGRGESPLHF. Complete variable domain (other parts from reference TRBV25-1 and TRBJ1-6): EADIYQTPRYLVIGTGKKITLECSQTMGHDKMYWYQQDPGMELHLIHYSYGVNSTEKGDLSSESTVSRIRTEHFPLTLESARPSHTSQYLCASGELGRGESPLHFGNGTRLTVT.

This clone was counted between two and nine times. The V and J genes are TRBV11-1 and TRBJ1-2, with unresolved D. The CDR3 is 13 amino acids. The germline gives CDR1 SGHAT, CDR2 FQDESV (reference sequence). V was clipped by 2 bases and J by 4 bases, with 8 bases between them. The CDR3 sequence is CASSLPSGYGYTF. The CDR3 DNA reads TGTGCCAGCAGCTTACCGTCCGGCTATGGCTACACCTTC.

The CDR3 nucleotides are TGTGCCAGCAGTTACTCGACCGGGGATTGGACCTACGAGCAGTACTTC. As protein: CASSYSTGDWTYEQYF. The chain couples TRBV6-6 to TRBJ2-7; TRBD2 might be the D (5 bases). There are 16 residues in the CDR3. V was trimmed by 0 bases and J by 2 bases, leaving 14 bases between them. Germline CDR1 reads MNHNY; CDR2 reads SVGAGI (reference sequence).

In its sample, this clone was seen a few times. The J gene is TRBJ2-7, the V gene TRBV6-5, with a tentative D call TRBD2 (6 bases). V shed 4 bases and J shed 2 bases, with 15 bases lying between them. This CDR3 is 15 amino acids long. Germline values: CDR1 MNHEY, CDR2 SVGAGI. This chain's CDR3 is CASSSRREPTYEQYF. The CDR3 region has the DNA TGTGCCAGCAGTTCCCGCCGGGAGCCCACCTACGAGCAGTACTTC.

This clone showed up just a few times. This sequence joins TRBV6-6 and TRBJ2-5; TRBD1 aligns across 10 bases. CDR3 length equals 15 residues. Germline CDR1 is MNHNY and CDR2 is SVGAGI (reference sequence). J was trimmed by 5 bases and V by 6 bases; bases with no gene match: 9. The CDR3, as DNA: TGTGCCAGCAGCCCGACGAGGACAGGGGGTGAGACCCAGTACTTC. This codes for CASSPTRTGGETQYF.

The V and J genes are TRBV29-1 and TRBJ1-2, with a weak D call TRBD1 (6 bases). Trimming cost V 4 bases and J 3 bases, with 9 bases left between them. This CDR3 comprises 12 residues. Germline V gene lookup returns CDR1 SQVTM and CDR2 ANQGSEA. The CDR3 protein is CSVGTEDYGYTF. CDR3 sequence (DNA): TGCAGCGTTGGGACAGAAGACTATGGCTACACCTTC.

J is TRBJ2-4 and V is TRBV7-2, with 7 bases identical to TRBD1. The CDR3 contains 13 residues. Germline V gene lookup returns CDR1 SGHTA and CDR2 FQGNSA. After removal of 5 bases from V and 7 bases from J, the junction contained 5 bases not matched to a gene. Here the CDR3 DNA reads TGTGCCAGCAGCAAAGACAGGGCCAACATTCAGTACTTC. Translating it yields CASSKDRANIQYF.

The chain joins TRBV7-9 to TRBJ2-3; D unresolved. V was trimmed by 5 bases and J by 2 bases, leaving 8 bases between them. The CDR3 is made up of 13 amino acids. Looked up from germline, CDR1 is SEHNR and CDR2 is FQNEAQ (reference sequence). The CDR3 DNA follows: TGTGCCAGCAGCCTTGCTAACACAGATACGCAGTATTTT. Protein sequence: CASSLANTDTQYF.

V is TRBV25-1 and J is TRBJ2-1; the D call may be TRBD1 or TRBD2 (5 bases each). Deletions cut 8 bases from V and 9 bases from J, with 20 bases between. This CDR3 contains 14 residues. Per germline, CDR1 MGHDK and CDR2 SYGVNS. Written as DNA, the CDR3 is TGTGCCAGCCGTGGTGGGACCCCACGGGGTGAGCAGTTCTTC. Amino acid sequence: CASRGGTPRGEQFF.

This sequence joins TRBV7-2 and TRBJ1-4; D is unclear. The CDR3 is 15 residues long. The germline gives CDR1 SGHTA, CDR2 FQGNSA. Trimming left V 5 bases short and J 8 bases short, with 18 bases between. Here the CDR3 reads CASSPGLIGIEKLFF. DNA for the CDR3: TGTGCCAGCAGCCCAGGACTCATCGGAATCGAAAAACTGTTTTTT.

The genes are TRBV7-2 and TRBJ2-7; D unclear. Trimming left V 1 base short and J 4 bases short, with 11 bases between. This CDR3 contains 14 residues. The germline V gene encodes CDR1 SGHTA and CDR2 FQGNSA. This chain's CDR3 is CASSLGLNVYEQYF. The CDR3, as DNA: TGTGCCAGCAGCTTAGGATTGAATGTTTACGAGCAGTACTTC.

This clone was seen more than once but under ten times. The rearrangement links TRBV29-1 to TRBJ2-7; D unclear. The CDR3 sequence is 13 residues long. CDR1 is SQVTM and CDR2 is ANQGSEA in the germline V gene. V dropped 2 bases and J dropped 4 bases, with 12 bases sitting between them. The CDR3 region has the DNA TGCAGCGTTGAACCTGTAGGCCAATACGAGCAGTACTTC. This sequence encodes CSVEPVGQYEQYF.

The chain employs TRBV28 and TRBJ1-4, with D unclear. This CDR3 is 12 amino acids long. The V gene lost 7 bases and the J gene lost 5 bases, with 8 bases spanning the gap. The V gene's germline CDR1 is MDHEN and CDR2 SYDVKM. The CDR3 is CASTQGNEKLFF. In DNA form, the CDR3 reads TGTGCCAGCACTCAAGGGAATGAAAAACTGTTTTTT.

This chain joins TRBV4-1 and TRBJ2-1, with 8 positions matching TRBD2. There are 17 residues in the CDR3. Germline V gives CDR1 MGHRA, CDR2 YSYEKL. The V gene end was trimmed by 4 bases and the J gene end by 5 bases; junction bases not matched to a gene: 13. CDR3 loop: CASSPNLSGVTNNEQFF. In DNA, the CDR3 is TGCGCCAGCAGCCCAAATCTTAGCGGGGTAACCAACAATGAGCAGTTCTTC.

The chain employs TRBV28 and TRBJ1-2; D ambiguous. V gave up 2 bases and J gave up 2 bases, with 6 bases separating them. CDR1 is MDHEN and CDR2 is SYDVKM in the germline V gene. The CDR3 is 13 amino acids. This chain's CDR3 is CASSLGRNYGYTF. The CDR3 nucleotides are TGTGCCAGCAGTTTAGGGCGCAACTATGGCTACACCTTC.

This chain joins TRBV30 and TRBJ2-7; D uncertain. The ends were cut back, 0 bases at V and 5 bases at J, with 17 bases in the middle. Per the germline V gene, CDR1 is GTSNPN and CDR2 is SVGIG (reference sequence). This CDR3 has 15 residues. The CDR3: CAWSVHQGSGHEQYF. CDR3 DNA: TGTGCCTGGAGTGTCCACCAAGGGTCCGGCCACGAGCAGTACTTC.

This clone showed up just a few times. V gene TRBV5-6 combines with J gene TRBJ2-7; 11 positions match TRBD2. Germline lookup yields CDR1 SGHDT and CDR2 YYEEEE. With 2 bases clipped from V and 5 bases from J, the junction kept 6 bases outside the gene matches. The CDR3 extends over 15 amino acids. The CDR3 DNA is TGTGCCAGCAGCTTTGGGGGACTAGCGGTCCACGAGCAGTACTTC. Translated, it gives CASSFGGLAVHEQYF.

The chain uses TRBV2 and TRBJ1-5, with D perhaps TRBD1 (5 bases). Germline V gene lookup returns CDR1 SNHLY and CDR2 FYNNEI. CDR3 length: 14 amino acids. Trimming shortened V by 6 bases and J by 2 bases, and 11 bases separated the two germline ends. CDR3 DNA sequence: TGTGCCAGCAGCCAGGGAAGGGGCAATCAGCCCCAGCATTTT. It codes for CASSQGRGNQPQHF.

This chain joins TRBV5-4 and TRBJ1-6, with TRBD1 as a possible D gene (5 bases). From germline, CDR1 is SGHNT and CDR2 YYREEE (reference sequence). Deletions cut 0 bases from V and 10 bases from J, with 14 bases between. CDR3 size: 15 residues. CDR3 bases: TGTGCCAGCAGCTTGGCGGCCAGGGAGAAATCACCCCTCCACTTT. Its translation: CASSLAAREKSPLHF.

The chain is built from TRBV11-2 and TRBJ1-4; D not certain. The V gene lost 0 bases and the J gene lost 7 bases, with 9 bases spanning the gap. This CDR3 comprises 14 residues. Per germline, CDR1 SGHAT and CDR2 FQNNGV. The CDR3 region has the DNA TGTGCCAGCAGCTTAGATGGAGGACCTGAAAAACTGTTTTTT. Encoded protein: CASSLDGGPEKLFF.

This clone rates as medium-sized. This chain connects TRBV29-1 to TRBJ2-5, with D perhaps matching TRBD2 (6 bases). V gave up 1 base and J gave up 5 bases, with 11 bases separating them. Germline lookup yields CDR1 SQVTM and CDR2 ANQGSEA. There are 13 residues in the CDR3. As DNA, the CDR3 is TGCAGCGTTGAAGGCGGGGTAGTCGAGACCCAGTACTTC. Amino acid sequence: CSVEGGVVETQYF. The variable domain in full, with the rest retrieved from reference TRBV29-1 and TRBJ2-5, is SAVISQKPSRDICQRGTSLTIQCQVDSQVTMMFWYRQQPGQSLTLIATANQGSEATYESGFVIDKFPISRPNLTFSTLTVSNMSPEDSSIYLCSVEGGVVETQYFGPGTRLLVL.

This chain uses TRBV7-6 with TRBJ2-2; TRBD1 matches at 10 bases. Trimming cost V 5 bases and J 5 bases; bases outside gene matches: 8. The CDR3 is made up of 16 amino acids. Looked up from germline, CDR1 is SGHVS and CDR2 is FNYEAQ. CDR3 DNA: TGTGCCAGCAGCCACAGACAGGGGGCAGGGACCGGGGAGCTGTTTTTT. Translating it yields CASSHRQGAGTGELFF.

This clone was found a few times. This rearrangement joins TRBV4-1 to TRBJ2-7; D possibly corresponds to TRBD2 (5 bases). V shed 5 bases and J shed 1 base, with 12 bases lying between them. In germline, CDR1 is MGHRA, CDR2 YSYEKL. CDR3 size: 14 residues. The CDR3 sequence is CASSTNPGSYEQYF. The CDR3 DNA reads TGCGCCAGCAGCACGAATCCGGGGTCCTACGAGCAGTACTTC.

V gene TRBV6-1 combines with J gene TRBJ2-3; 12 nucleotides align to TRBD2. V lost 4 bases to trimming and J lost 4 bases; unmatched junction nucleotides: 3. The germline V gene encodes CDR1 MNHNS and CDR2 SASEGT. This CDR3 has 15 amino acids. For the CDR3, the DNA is TGTGCCAGCAGTGGATCTAGCGGGGGGGCAGATACGCAGTATTTT. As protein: CASSGSSGGADTQYF.

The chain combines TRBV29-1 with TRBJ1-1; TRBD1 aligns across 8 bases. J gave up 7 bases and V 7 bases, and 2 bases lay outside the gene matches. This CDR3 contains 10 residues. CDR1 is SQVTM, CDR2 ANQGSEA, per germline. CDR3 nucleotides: TGCAGCGCCGGGACAGGTGAAGCTTTCTTT. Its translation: CSAGTGEAFF.

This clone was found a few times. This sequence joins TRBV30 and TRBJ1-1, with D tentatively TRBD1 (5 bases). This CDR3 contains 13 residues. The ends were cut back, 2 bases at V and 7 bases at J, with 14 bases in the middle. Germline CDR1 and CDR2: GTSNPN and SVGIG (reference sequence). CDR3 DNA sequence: TGTGCCTGGAGTAGGCAGGGAATGTTTGAAGCTTTCTTT. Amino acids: CAWSRQGMFEAFF.